This T cell receptor beta chain was recorded in a study of response to subunit inactivated influenza vaccine. TCRdb re-called the RT-PCR reads with MiXCR, one entry per CDR3 protein. The top ten clones hold approximately 14% of a sample with 450,000 to 600,000 distinct CDR3 sequences, around 7.7% of them seen once. CDR3 size: 14 residues. Between the trimmed V and J ends, which lost 4 bases and 1 base, there was a span of 11 bases. From germline, CDR1 is KGHSH and CDR2 LQKENI. V gene TRBV18 combines with J gene TRBJ2-7, with D tentatively TRBD1 (6 bases). The sample was PBMCs from blood, taken around 2 years after vaccination. The TCR originated in a man aged 50 to 75 who received an inactivated influenza vaccine. CDR3 protein: CASSLRQESYEQYF. The DNA of the CDR3 is TGTGCCAGCTCACTTAGACAGGAGTCCTACGAGCAGTACTTC.